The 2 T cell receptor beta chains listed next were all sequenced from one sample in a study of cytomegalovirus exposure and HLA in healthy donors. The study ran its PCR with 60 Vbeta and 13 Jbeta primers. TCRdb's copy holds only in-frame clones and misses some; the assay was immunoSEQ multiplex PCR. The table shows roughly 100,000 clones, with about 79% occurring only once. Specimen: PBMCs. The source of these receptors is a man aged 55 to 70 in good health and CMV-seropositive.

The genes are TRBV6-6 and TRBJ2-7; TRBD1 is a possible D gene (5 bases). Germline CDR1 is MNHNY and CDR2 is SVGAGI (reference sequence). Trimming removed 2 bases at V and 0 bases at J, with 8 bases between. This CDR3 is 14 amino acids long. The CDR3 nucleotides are TGTGCCAGCAGTTACCCCGACAGCTCCTACGAGCAGTACTTC. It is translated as CASSYPDSSYEQYF.

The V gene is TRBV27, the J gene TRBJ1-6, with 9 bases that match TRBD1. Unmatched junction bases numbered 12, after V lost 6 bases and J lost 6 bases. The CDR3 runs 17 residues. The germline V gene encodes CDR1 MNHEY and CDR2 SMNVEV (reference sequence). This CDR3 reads CASRSPGTGRGNSPLHF. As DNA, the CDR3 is TGTGCCAGCAGGAGTCCCGGGACAGGGAGGGGTAATTCACCCCTCCACTTT.